Ten or more counts support the clone carrying this TCR beta chain. The team produced cDNA through 5'RACE using 10-nucleotide random UMIs. In TCRdb, the 5' RACE reads were re-called with MiXCR into one record per CDR3 protein. The sample lists fewer than 85,000 distinct CDR3 sequences; roughly 4.8% were seen once. J lost 4 bases, V lost 1 base, and 4 bases had no gene match. This CDR3 has 16 amino acids. CDR1 and CDR2 (germline): DFQATT, SNEGSKA (reference sequence). These data come from a study of neurological immune-mediated disorders. The sequenced material came from PBMCs. This receptor was taken from a woman aged 25 to 39 with multiple sclerosis. The chain couples TRBV20-1 to TRBJ2-1; 13 positions match TRBD2. The DNA for the CDR3 is TGCAGTGCTAGAGCGTCGGGACTAGCGGGGTACAATGAGCAGTTCTTC. Protein: CSARASGLAGYNEQFF.